This T cell receptor beta chain was profiled in a study of T cell responses to AZD1222 COVID-19 vaccine. Study-wide context: Pooled samples include second doses given at about 4 or 12 weeks. Regarding the study as a whole: Spike-specific TCR breadth rose after two AZD1222 doses, and depth rose as well. Scientists sampled the repertoires only once the peak T cell response had passed. Donors in the cohort were predominantly white British and more often female, and clonal diversity was possibly underestimated.

TCRdb's copy holds only in-frame clones and misses some; the assay was immunoSEQ multiplex PCR. The table lists 100,000 to 150,000 clones, roughly 88% of them singletons. Germline V gives CDR1 MNHEY, CDR2 SVGAGI. V lost 8 bases, J lost 0 bases, and 8 bases lay in between. This CDR3 region has 12 residues. Details on this clone: Its antigen remains unknown. The sample has other DNA sequences that encode this CDR3 too.

Sequencing used peripheral blood, obtained on day 0 of AZD1222 vaccination. The rearrangement uses TRBV6-5 and TRBJ2-7; no reliable D call. The sequence was obtained from an adult in good health. In DNA form, the CDR3 reads TGTGCCAGCTTGTCGAGCTCCTACGAGCAGTACTTC. It specifies CASLSSSYEQYF.